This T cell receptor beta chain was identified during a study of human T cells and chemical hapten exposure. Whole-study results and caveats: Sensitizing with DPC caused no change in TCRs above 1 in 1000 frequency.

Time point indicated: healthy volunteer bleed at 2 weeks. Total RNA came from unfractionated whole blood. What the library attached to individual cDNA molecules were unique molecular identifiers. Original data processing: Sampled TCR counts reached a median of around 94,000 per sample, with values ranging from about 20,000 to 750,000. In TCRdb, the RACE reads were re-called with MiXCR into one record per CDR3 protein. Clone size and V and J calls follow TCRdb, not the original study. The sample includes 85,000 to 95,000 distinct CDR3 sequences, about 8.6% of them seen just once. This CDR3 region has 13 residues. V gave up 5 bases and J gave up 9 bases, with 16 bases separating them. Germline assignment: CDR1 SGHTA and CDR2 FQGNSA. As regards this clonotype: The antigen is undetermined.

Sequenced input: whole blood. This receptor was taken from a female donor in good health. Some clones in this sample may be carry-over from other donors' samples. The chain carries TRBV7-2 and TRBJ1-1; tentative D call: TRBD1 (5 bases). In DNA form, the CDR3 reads TGTGCCAGCAGCCTAGAGTCAGGGTTGAAAGCTTTCTTT. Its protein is CASSLESGLKAFF.